The sequence of this T cell receptor beta chain was determined in a study of cytomegalovirus exposure and HLA in healthy donors. In germline, CDR1 is SEHNR, CDR2 FQNEAQ (reference sequence). Trimming shortened V by 6 bases and J by 6 bases, and 15 bases separated the two germline ends. CDR3 size: 13 residues. Profiled with immunoSEQ multiplex PCR; TCRdb holds only in-frame clones, not every one. The table has 250,000 or so clones, around 90% seen once; the top ten hold under 0.4%. Material: PBMCs. The V gene is TRBV7-9, the J gene TRBJ2-7; tentatively, D is TRBD1 (6 bases). The clonotype originates from a woman aged 18-35 years in good health and CMV-seronegative. The CDR3 is CASSLQGIPEQYV. The DNA for the CDR3 is TGTGCCAGCAGTTTACAGGGTATTCCCGAGCAGTACGTC.